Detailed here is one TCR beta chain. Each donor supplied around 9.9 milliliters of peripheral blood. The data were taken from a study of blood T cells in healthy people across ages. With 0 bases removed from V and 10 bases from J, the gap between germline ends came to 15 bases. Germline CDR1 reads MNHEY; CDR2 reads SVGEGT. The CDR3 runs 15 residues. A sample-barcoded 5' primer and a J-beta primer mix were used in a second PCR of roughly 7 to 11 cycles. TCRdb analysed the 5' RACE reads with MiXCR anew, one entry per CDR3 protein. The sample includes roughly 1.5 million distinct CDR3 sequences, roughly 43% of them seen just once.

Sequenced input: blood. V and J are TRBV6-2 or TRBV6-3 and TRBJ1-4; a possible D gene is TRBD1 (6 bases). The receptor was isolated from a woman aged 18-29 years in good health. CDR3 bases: TGTGCCAGCAGTTACTCCGGGGGGCGGATTGGAAAACTGTTTTTT. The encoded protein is CASSYSGGRIGKLFF.